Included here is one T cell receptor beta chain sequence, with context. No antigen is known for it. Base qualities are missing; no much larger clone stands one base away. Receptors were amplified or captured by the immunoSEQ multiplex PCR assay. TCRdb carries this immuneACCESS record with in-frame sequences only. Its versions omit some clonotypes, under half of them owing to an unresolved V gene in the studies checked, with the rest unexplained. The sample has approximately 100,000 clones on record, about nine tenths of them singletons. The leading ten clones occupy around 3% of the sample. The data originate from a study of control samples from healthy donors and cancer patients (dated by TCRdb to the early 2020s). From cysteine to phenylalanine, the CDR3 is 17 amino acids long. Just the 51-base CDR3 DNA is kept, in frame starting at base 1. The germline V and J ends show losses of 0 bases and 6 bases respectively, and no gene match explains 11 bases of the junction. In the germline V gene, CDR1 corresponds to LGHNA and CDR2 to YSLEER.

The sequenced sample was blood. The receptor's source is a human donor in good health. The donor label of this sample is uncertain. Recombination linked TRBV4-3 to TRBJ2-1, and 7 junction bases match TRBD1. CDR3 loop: CASSQDRTGGWRNEQFF. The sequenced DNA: TGCGCCAGCAGCCAAGATCGGACAGGAGGTTGGCGCAATGAGCAGTTCTTC.